This passage covers 5 T cell receptor beta chains from one sample sequenced in a study of blood T cell repertoires in COVID-19. The table came from immunoSEQ multiplex PCR; TCRdb's copy has only in-frame clones and leaves some out. In the table there are about 200,000 clones, around four fifths of which are singletons. Sequenced material: PBMCs or T cells enriched from blood (not recorded which). These receptors all come from a woman aged 45-65 years who had been exposed to COVID-19.

The table lists this clone with a count of one. The chain combines TRBV6-5 with TRBJ1-1; perhaps TRBD1 as D (6 bases). The CDR3 loop spans 13 amino acids. The germline V gene encodes CDR1 MNHEY and CDR2 SVGAGI. V lost 5 bases, J lost 4 bases, and 11 bases lay in between. The DNA for the CDR3 is TGTGCCAGCAGTCAGGGGATAGCCACTGAAGCTTTCTTT. This codes for CASSQGIATEAFF.

This chain uses TRBV2 with TRBJ1-2, with a weak D call TRBD1 (5 bases). CDR1 SNHLY and CDR2 FYNNEI come from the germline V gene. The V end lost 3 bases, the J end lost 4 bases, and 24 bases lay between the germline ends. The CDR3 sequence is 18 residues long. This CDR3 is CASSDLLTGDPDFYGYTF. Written as DNA, the CDR3 is TGTGCCAGCAGTGATCTACTTACGGGGGACCCTGACTTCTATGGCTACACCTTC.

This chain uses TRBV6-5 with TRBJ1-4; TRBD1 aligns across 8 bases. Germline V gene data show CDR1 as MNHEY and CDR2 as SVGAGI. This CDR3 spans 14 amino acids. Trimming cost V 2 bases and J 8 bases; bases outside gene matches: 4. CDR3 sequence (DNA): TGTGCCAGCAGTTACAGTACAGGGGGGGAAAAACTGTTTTTT. Translating it yields CASSYSTGGEKLFF.

CDR3 loop: CATGGGDGNTIYF. CDR3 nucleotides: TGTGCCACCGGCGGAGGGGATGGAAACACCATATATTTT. The V call is TRBV2, the J call TRBJ1-3; possibly TRBD1 for D (5 bases). V lost 10 bases to trimming and J lost 3 bases, with 13 bases between them. Germline CDR1 is SNHLY and CDR2 is FYNNEI. The CDR3 has 13 amino acids.

The chain carries TRBV18 and TRBJ1-6; no firm D call. The CDR3 length is 13 residues. Germline values: CDR1 KGHSH, CDR2 LQKENI. Trimming took 5 bases from V and 5 from J, leaving 7 bases between them. The CDR3 protein is CASSGPDNSPLHF. CDR3 in DNA: TGTGCCAGCTCAGGGCCGGATAATTCACCCCTCCACTTT.